This T cell receptor (beta chain) comes out of a study of blood T cells in healthy people across ages. Comment on this clonotype: Its matching antigen is unknown.

Through a sample-barcoded 5' primer and a J-beta primer mix, a second PCR was run for roughly 6 to 11 cycles. Each CDR3 protein is one row after TCRdb ran MiXCR on the 5' RACE reads. There are about a million distinct CDR3 sequences in the sample; roughly 51% occur only once, and about 22% lies in the top ten. This CDR3 region has 14 residues. V was pared by 5 bases and J by 10 bases, with 20 bases between. Germline V gene lookup returns CDR1 SNHLY and CDR2 FYNNEI. Notes on the study in general: Across samples, TCR beta diversity tracked strongly with naive T cell percentage. Age showed a roughly linear inverse relationship with TCR beta diversity per million T cells. Long-lived donors had more naive CD4+ cells and higher diversity than aged donors.

The clonotype originates from a woman aged 60 to 75 in good health. Sequencing input: blood. The chain combines TRBV2 with TRBJ2-5; D is possibly TRBD2 (6 bases). The CDR3 is CASSLTPSAQDQYF. Here the CDR3 DNA reads TGTGCCAGCAGTCTAACCCCTAGCGCCCAGGACCAGTACTTC.